Below, one TCR beta chain is given with its context. The sample holds a few counts of this clonotype. Its recognized antigen is unknown. The sample holds no much larger clone one base away, and base qualities are not on file. The record originates from a study of regulatory T cells in long-lasting Graves disease (dated by TCRdb to the early 2020s). Regarding the research as a whole: Newly diagnosed Graves' disease patients had taken antithyroid drugs for less than 3 months. Persistent Graves' disease patients were compared with newly diagnosed Graves' disease patients by peripheral blood TCR sequencing and RNA sequencing. The study was registered as a clinical trial and conducted in China. A total of approximately 35 samples underwent TCR sequencing: about 13 from persistent and around 20 from newly diagnosed Graves' disease patients.

In the paper's terms, the time point label means: newly diagnosed GD, antithyroid drugs for less than 3 months. For both TCR sequencing and RNA sequencing, RNA was extracted from PBMCs in TRIzol. Graves' disease was diagnosed according to American Thyroid Association guidelines. Patients for the study were recruited at an endocrinology department in Xi'an, China. From each patient, about 9 milliliters of peripheral blood was collected into an EDTA anticoagulant tube. PBMCs were isolated by Ficoll Paque Plus density gradient separation without further T cell sorting. RNA quality was checked with an Agilent 2100 Bioanalyzer and agarose gel, and concentration with a NanoDrop 2000. V loses 3 bases of germline sequence and J loses 1 base, and the interval between the two ends is 13 bases. The CDR1 and CDR2 encoded by the germline V gene are LGHNA and YSLEER. The CDR3 has 16 amino acids, counting the end cysteine and phenylalanine. The only DNA kept is the CDR3, 48 bases in frame from the first base.

The method was multiplex PCR. Sequencing instrument: Illumina HiSeq 4000. TCR beta libraries were built with iRepertoire HTBI primers and Arm-PCR amplification of CDR3 regions. PCR products were gel purified before sequencing. In the authors' own workflow: Gene usage analysis of CDR3 amino acid clonotypes used the roughly 62 TRBV and around 13 TRBJ segments found across samples. COPE and FqMerger were used to merge filtered high-quality paired reads into contigs. BLAST was used to align contigs to IMGT TRBV, TRBD and TRBJ reference genes, and CDR3 was defined according to IMGT. Clonotypes above 0.1% frequency were classified as highly expanded clones. Shannon entropy was used to measure repertoire diversity, and the Gini coefficient was used to measure V-J evenness. A clonotype found in more than one individual was treated as public. TCRdb reprocessed the public reads (quality trimming at Q25 with fastp, clone calling with MiXCR) and kept in-frame beta chains. Entries are consolidated by CDR3 protein sequence, retaining the most common genes and DNA. TCRdb, not the original authors, processed these V and J calls. The sample contains under 300,000 distinct CDR3 sequences, 20% to 25% of them found a single time. Over 11% of the sample lies in the top ten.

Broad study findings and their caveats: Persistent disease showed preferential use of TRBV28, TRBJ1-2 and TRBJ2-5, whereas newly diagnosed disease favored TRBV20-1 and TRBJ2-1. More public clonotypes were shared among persistent patients (2,741) than among newly diagnosed patients (more than 950). Compared with newly diagnosed patients, persistent Graves' disease patients had lower TCR Shannon entropy and fewer highly expanded clones, which suggests clonal expansion. The authors noted that the small sample size was a limitation that may lower accuracy. Only the TCR beta chain was sequenced and analyzed. The study examined only peripheral blood because the primary lesion, thyroid tissue, could not be accessed.

The V and J segments used are TRBV4-3 and TRBJ2-4; no confident D gene assignment can be made. The receptor comes from a female donor with Graves disease. The sample consisted of peripheral blood mononuclear cells (PBMCs), taken at new diagnosis, from a patient treated with antithyroid drugs. This receptor has the CDR3 CASSQGLESAKNIQYF. The nucleotide sequence is TGCGCCAGCAGCCAGGGTCTGGAAAGTGCCAAAAACATTCAGTACTTC.